This TCR beta chain appears in the sequencing data of a study of blood T cell repertoires in COVID-19. Study-wide context: The origin of the acute and convalescent COVID-19 samples was the United States, Italy and Spain. Sample material is recorded as cDNA or gDNA derived from T cells, B-cell-depleted T cells, or PBMCs.

The CDR3 runs 15 residues. J gave up 3 bases and V 4 bases, and 5 bases lay outside the gene matches. CDR1 and CDR2 (germline): SGDLS, YYNGEE. In the source study's methods: Reference gene primer amplification in the assay estimated nucleated cell counts. TCRdb keeps only in-frame clones here, not all; method: immunoSEQ multiplex PCR. The D gene and trimming were derived from the DNA, and the V and J assignments and clone size from that table. Of 50,000 to 75,000 clones in the sample, 80% to 90% are singletons; the top ten hold 6% to 7%. This receptor was taken from a man aged 55 to 70 with acute or convalescent COVID-19. Material for sequencing was peripheral blood. V usage is TRBV9 and J usage is TRBJ1-5, with 9 nucleotides matching TRBD1. CDR3 protein: CASSTGQGFNQPQHF. The CDR3 coding sequence is TGTGCCAGCAGCACGGGACAGGGATTCAATCAGCCCCAGCATTTT.